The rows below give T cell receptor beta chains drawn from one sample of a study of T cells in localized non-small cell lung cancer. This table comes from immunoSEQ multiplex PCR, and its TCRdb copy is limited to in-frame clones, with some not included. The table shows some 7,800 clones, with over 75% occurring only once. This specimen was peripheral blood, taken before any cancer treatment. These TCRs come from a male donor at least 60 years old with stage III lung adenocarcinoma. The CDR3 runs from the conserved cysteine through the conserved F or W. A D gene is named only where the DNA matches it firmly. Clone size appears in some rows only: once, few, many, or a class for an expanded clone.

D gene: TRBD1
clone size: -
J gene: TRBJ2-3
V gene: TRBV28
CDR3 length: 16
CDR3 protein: CASSGHQGAGTDTQYF
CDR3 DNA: TGTGCCAGCAGCGGCCACCAGGGGGCCGGCACAGATACGCAGTATTTT

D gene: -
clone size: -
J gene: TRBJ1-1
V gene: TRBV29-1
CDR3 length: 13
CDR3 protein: CSVGRGRDTEAFF
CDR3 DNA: TGCAGCGTTGGACGGGGGCGTGACACTGAAGCTTTCTTT

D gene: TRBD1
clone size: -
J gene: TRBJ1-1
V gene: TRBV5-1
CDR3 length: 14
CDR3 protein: CASFRTGSNTEAFF
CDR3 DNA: TGCGCCAGCTTTCGGACAGGGTCGAACACTGAAGCTTTCTTT

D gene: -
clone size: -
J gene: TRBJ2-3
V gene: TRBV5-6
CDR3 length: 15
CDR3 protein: CASSLAGRGTDTQYF
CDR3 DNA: TGTGCCAGCAGCTTGGCAGGCCGTGGCACAGATACGCAGTATTTT

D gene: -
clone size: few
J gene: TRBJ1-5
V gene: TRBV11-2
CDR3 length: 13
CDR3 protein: CASSSGLSQPQHF
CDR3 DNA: TGTGCCAGCAGCTCGGGGCTCAGTCAGCCCCAGCATTTT

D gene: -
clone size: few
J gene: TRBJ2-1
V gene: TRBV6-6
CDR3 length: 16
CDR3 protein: CASSPPTGRSYNEQFF
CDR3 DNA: TGTGCCAGCAGCCCTCCCACCGGGAGATCCTACAATGAGCAGTTCTTC

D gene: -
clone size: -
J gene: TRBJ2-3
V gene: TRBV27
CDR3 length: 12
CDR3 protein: CASSSRTDTQYF
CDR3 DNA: TGTGCCAGCAGTTCCCGCACAGATACGCAGTATTTT

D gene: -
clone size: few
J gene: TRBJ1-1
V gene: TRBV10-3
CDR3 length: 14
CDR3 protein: CAGKEGHRGTEAFF
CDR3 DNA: TGTGCCGGTAAAGAGGGGCACCGGGGGACTGAAGCTTTCTTT

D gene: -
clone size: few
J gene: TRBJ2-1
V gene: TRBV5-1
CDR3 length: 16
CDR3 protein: CASSPQYGNSYNEQFF
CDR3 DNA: TGCGCCAGCAGCCCGCAGTACGGAAACTCCTACAATGAGCAGTTCTTC

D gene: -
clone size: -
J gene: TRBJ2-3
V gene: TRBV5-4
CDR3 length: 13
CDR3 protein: CASSEEYTDTQYF
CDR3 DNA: TGTGCCAGCAGCGAAGAATACACAGATACGCAGTATTTT

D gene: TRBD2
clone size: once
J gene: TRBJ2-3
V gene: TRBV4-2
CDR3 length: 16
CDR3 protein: CASSSPPSGGADTQYF
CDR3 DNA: TGTGCCAGCAGTTCACCGCCGAGCGGGGGCGCAGATACGCAGTATTTT

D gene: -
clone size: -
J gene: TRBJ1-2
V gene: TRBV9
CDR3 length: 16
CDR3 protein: CASSDPEEGDNYGYTF
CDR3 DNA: TGTGCCAGCAGCGACCCTGAGGAGGGGGATAACTATGGCTACACCTTC

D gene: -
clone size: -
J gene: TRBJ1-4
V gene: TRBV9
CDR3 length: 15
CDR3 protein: CARYRERRANEKLFF
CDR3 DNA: TGTGCCAGATACAGGGAGAGGCGGGCTAATGAAAAACTGTTTTTT

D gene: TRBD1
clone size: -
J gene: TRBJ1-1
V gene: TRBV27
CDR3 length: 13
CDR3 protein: CASRTGARPEAFF
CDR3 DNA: TGTGCCAGCCGGACAGGGGCGAGGCCTGAAGCTTTCTTT

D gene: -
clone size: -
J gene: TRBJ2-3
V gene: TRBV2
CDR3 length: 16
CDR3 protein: CASSFNGGRGTDTQYF
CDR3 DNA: TGTGCCAGCAGCTTTAATGGGGGTCGAGGGACAGATACGCAGTATTTT

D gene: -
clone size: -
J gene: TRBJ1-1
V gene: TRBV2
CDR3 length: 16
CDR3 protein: CASSEEWGLSNTEAFF
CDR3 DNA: TGTGCCAGCAGTGAAGAATGGGGTCTATCGAACACTGAAGCTTTCTTT

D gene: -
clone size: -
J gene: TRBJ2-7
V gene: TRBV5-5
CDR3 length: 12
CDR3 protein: CASSPGLGEQYF
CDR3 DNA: TGTGCCAGCAGCCCCGGTCTGGGGGAGCAGTACTTC

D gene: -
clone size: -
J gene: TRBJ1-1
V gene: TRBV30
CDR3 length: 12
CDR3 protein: CAWTGRNTGAFF
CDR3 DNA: TGTGCCTGGACCGGGCGGAACACAGGGGCTTTCTTT

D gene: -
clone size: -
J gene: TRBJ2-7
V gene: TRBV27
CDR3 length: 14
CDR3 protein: CASSGLSSSYEQYF
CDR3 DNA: TGTGCCAGCAGTGGACTGTCTAGCTCCTACGAGCAGTACTTC

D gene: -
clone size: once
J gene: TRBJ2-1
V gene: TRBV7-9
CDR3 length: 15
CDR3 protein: CASRLQGFGDNEQFF
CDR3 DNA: TGTGCCAGCAGGTTACAGGGTTTTGGCGACAATGAGCAGTTCTTC

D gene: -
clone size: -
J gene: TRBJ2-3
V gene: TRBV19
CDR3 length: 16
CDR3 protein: CASSIGRGRVTDTQYF
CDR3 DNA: TGTGCCAGTAGTATAGGGAGGGGCAGGGTAACAGATACGCAGTATTTT

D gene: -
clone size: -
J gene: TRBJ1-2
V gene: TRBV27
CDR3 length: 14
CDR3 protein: CASSLQGSNYGYTF
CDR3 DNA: TGTGCCAGCAGTTTGCAGGGATCTAACTATGGCTACACCTTC

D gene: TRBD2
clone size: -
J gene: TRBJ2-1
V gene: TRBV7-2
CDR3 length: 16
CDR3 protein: CASSRTSGSLPNEQFF
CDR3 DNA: TGTGCCAGCAGCCGGACTAGCGGGAGTCTCCCCAATGAGCAGTTCTTC

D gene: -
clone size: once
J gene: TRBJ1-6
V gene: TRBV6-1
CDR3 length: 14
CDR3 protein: CASSEAGGNSPLHF
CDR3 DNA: TGTGCCAGCAGTGAAGCGGGTGGGAATTCACCCCTCCACTTT